This T cell receptor beta chain was sequenced during a study of OX40 agonist ivuxolimab in advanced cancers. For the wider study: The costimulatory receptor OX40 (CD134) was targeted by ivuxolimab, a fully human IgG2 agonistic monoclonal antibody. Intravenous ivuxolimab was administered to patients every 2 weeks at six dose levels: 0.01, 0.1, 0.3, 1.5, 3 and 10 mg/kg. Of the roughly 50 dose-escalation patients, hepatocellular carcinoma was present in around 19, melanoma in approximately 15, renal cell carcinoma in 9 and head and neck cancer in 9. In the dose-escalation cohort, 82.7% of patients were male, and the mean age was roughly 60 years, with a range of roughly 23 to 85. Prior anti-PD-1, anti-PD-L1 or anti-CTLA-4 therapy was permitted, and checkpoint inhibitors had been received by about 44% of dose-escalation patients. Partial responses were achieved by three dose-escalation patients, of whom one had hepatocellular carcinoma and two had cutaneous melanoma. The point of sequencing TCRbeta in the periphery was to test whether ivuxolimab changed TCR sequence diversity and drove clonal T-cell expansion. The paper describes the monotherapy dose-escalation part (N = 52 patients) of the phase I trial of ivuxolimab. What the study reported, not specific to this receptor: In the 0.1-3.0 mg/kg groups, partial responders had among the lowest normalized peripheral clonal expansion, particularly in CD8+ T cells. On average, CD8+ T cells showed more expanded clones than CD4+ T cells after ivuxolimab. Antigen specificity was not determined for the clonally expanded peripheral T cells. Low levels of normalized T-cell clonal expansion were also shown by some nonresponding patients. At doses of 0.1 to 3.0 mg/kg, clonal expansion of both CD4+ and CD8+ blood T cells was observed from baseline to week 6.

Regarding this clone: Its antigen remains unidentified. Base qualities are not provided; no much larger clone lies one nucleotide away.

Patients with autoimmune disease history or receiving systemic immunosuppression were excluded from the trial. Peripheral blood for TCR sequencing was collected from all dose cohorts at baseline, on cycle 4 day 1, and on cycle 7 day 1. The samples were drawn from a first-in-human, open-label, multicenter phase I dose-escalation trial of ivuxolimab. Adults with locally advanced or metastatic head and neck squamous cell, hepatocellular, melanoma or renal cell carcinoma were enrolled in the trial. Before TCR sequencing, CD4+ and CD8+ T cells were separately sorted from peripheral blood. V has 2 bases trimmed and J has 4 bases trimmed; junction bases matching no gene number 8. The CDR3 starts with the cysteine, ends with the phenylalanine, and has 17 residues. Only CDR3 DNA is held: 51 bases, read in frame from base 1. For CDR1 and CDR2, the germline V gene lists SGHRS and YFSETQ. Genomic DNA was isolated from the sorted cells so that the TCRbeta CDR3 region could be sequenced. TCRbeta CDR3 regions were sequenced using the immunoSEQ Assay. TCRdb limited this immuneACCESS table to in-frame rearrangements with V and J called. A share of clones is missing; checked studies link under half to unresolved V genes, and the rest is unexplained. This sample has just under 85,000 clones in its table, and approximately 87% of those were observed once. The ten top clones hold more than 0.75% of the sample.

The sequence was collected from an adult with an advanced solid tumor such as melanoma, head and neck, liver or kidney cancer. The source material was CD4+ or CD8+ T cells sorted from blood, sampled in a trial of the OX40 agonist ivuxolimab. The chain is encoded by TRBV5-1 joined to TRBJ2-5, and 13 junction bases match TRBD2. The CDR3 reads CASSLGTSGALRETQYF. Read as DNA, the sequence is TGCGCCAGCAGCTTAGGGACTAGCGGGGCTTTGAGAGAGACCCAGTACTTC. Joined to the reference TRBV5-1 and TRBJ2-5 proteins, this CDR3 gives the full variable domain: KAGVTQTPRYLIKTRGQQVTLSCSPISGHRSVSWYQQTPGQGLQFLFEYFSETQRNKGNFPGRFSGRQFSNSRSEMNVSTLELGDSALYLCASSLGTSGALRETQYFGPGTRLLVL.